Shown below are 29 T cell receptor beta chains from a single sample sequenced in a study of beta chain features in type 1 diabetes. What was sequenced were expressed TCRB transcripts, since all of the isolated RNA had been reverse transcribed. Sequencing used immunoSEQ multiplex PCR; TCRdb keeps in-frame clones, though not all of them. This table has about 280,000 clones, over 12% appearing once. These receptors' antigens are unknown. Study-level findings and limits: Type 1 diabetes patients had moderately but significantly shorter TCRB CDR3s in all four CD4+ subsets.

Sequencing was carried out using naive CD4+ T cells from blood. The source is a man aged 18 to 29 with type 1 diabetes.

Only a few counts were recorded for this clone. This chain connects TRBV19 to TRBJ1-2; the match to TRBD1 covers 12 bases. Germline loops: CDR1 LNHDA, CDR2 SQIVND (reference sequence). Trimming cost V 8 bases and J 9 bases; bases outside gene matches: 7. CDR3 length: 13 residues. The CDR3 bases are TGTGCCAGTGACCCCGGGACAGGGGGCAGCTACACCTTC. Its translation: CASDPGTGGSYTF.

This clone was counted between two and nine times. J is TRBJ1-1 and V is TRBV6-5; no definite D call. V lost 6 bases and J 7 bases, leaving 18 bases between the germline ends. CDR1 is MNHEY and CDR2 is SVGAGI in the germline V gene. CDR3 length: 14 amino acids. The CDR3 region is CASSHGDRVGEAFF. The CDR3 coding sequence is TGTGCCAGCAGCCACGGCGATCGGGTGGGTGAAGCTTTCTTT.

The chain uses TRBV9 and TRBJ2-5; TRBD1 is a possible D gene (6 bases). The CDR3 is 15 amino acids. Per germline, CDR1 SGDLS and CDR2 YYNGEE. V was trimmed by 0 bases and J by 5 bases, leaving 14 bases between them. CDR3 nucleotide sequence: TGTGCCAGCAGCGTAGCAGGGGTCAGGACGGAGACCCAGTACTTC. It yields the protein CASSVAGVRTETQYF.

This clone was detected a few times. The gene calls are TRBV6-4 and TRBJ2-6; D gene ambiguous. CDR3 length: 14 residues. Trimming shortened V by 5 bases and J by 4 bases, and 9 bases separated the two germline ends. From germline, CDR1 is MRHNA and CDR2 SNTAGT. The CDR3 region is CASSLDQGANVLTF. CDR3 bases: TGTGCCAGCAGTCTCGATCAGGGGGCCAACGTCCTGACTTTC.

This sequence joins TRBV5-1 and TRBJ2-7, with TRBD2 matching 10 bases. V dropped 7 bases and J dropped 0; count of bases not matched to a gene: 4. The CDR3 totals 14 residues. CDR1 is SGHRS, CDR2 YFSETQ, per germline. The CDR3 coding sequence is TGCGCCAGCTCAGCGGGAGGGAGCTCCTACGAGCAGTACTTC. This translates into CASSAGGSSYEQYF.

V and J are TRBV30 and TRBJ2-5, with no clear D. Germline V gene sequence: CDR1 GTSNPN, CDR2 SVGIG (reference sequence). This CDR3 spans 13 amino acids. The V and J ends lost 2 bases and 3 bases respectively, with 10 bases between them. The CDR3 DNA reads TGTGCCTGGAGTTGGTCCGAGAAAGAGACCCAGTACTTC. It codes for CAWSWSEKETQYF.

This clone was found a few times. J is TRBJ1-1 and V is TRBV5-4; 7 bases match TRBD1. The J segment lost 6 bases and the V segment lost 4 bases, leaving 12 bases of the junction unmatched. Germline V gives CDR1 SGHNT, CDR2 YYREEE (reference sequence). This CDR3 comprises 15 residues. DNA for the CDR3: TGTGCCAGCAGCCCCGGGACCTCCCAGGGGGCTGAAGCTTTCTTT. This codes for CASSPGTSQGAEAFF.

The V and J genes are TRBV6-1 and TRBJ2-3; weak D call: TRBD2 (5 bases). Germline CDR1 and CDR2: MNHNS and SASEGT. The germline V and J ends were trimmed by 2 bases and 5 bases, with 17 bases remaining between them. The CDR3 is 16 residues long. The DNA for the CDR3 is TGTGCCAGCAGTGAAATTCCGGGGAGCCCGGGAGATACGCAGTATTTT. It translates to CASSEIPGSPGDTQYF.

V is TRBV7-9 and J is TRBJ1-1, with 12 bases fitting TRBD1. CDR3 size: 12 residues. Germline CDR1 reads SEHNR; CDR2 reads FQNEAQ (reference sequence). V lost 3 bases and J lost 12; bases outside the gene matches: 2. The CDR3 reads CASSLGQGASFF. In DNA, the CDR3 is TGTGCCAGCAGCTTGGGACAGGGGGCGTCTTTCTTT.

The sample holds a few counts of this clone. The chain employs TRBV5-1 and TRBJ2-1; perhaps TRBD2 as D (6 bases). The CDR3 runs to 14 residues. Germline CDR1 reads SGHRS; CDR2 reads YFSETQ. V shed 1 base and J shed 11 bases, with 16 bases lying between them. The CDR3 bases are TGCGCCAGCAGCTTGATCGGAGGGGACCATAAGCAGTTCTTC. Translating it yields CASSLIGGDHKQFF.

The chain combines TRBV7-9 with TRBJ2-3; 10 bases line up with TRBD1. CDR1 is SEHNR and CDR2 is FQNEAQ in the germline V gene (reference sequence). J was trimmed by 4 bases and V by 5 bases; bases with no gene match: 6. This CDR3 spans 15 amino acids. The CDR3 reads CASSTRQGAADTQYF. For the CDR3, the DNA is TGTGCCAGCAGCACACGACAGGGGGCCGCAGATACGCAGTATTTT.

This chain joins TRBV28 and TRBJ2-7; D is possibly TRBD1 (5 bases). Germline CDR1 and CDR2: MDHEN and SYDVKM. V was cut by 2 bases and J by 7 bases, with 12 bases left in between. The CDR3 extends over 13 amino acids. This CDR3 is CASSLNLGREQYF. DNA of the CDR3: TGTGCCAGCAGTTTAAATTTGGGGCGGGAGCAGTACTTC.

V and J are TRBV19 and TRBJ1-2, with 8 nucleotides matching TRBD1. Trimming cost V 8 bases and J 0 bases; bases outside gene matches: 2. Germline V gives CDR1 LNHDA, CDR2 SQIVND (reference sequence). The CDR3 contains 13 residues. CDR3 sequence reads: CASRDRTNYGYTF. The CDR3 coding sequence is TGTGCCAGTCGGGACAGGACTAACTATGGCTACACCTTC. Using reference TRBV19 and TRBJ1-2 for the parts outside the CDR3, the full variable domain is DGGITQSPKYLFRKEGQNVTLSCEQNLNHDAMYWYRQDPGQGLRLIYYSQIVNDFQKGDIAEGYSVSREKKESFPLTVTSAQKNPTAFYLCASRDRTNYGYTFGSGTRLTVV.

This clone occurred a few times. The chain carries TRBV19 and TRBJ1-2; D perhaps matches TRBD1 (5 bases). Trimming removed 5 bases from V and 3 bases from J, with 10 bases in between. The CDR3 sequence is 13 residues long. Germline CDR1 is LNHDA and CDR2 is SQIVND (reference sequence). The CDR3 reads CASSQGPYYGYTF. DNA of the CDR3: TGTGCCAGTAGTCAGGGTCCCTACTATGGCTACACCTTC. Together with reference TRBV19 and TRBJ1-2, the CDR3 gives the full variable domain: DGGITQSPKYLFRKEGQNVTLSCEQNLNHDAMYWYRQDPGQGLRLIYYSQIVNDFQKGDIAEGYSVSREKKESFPLTVTSAQKNPTAFYLCASSQGPYYGYTFGSGTRLTVV.

The rearrangement joins TRBV18 to TRBJ1-1; D uncertain. There are 12 residues in the CDR3. The germline CDR1 and CDR2 sequences are KGHSH and LQKENI. The CDR3 here is CATKSMNTEAFF. As DNA, the CDR3 is TGTGCGACAAAGAGCATGAACACTGAAGCTTTCTTT.

V and J are TRBV6-5 and TRBJ2-1; no firm D call. The CDR3 has 12 amino acids. V was trimmed by 5 bases and J by 4 bases, leaving 6 bases between them. Looked up from germline, CDR1 is MNHEY and CDR2 is SVGAGI. In nucleotides, the CDR3 is TGTGCCAGCAGTAGCACGTACAATGAGCAGTTCTTC. Its translation: CASSSTYNEQFF.

This clone was seen a few times. The rearrangement uses TRBV7-8 and TRBJ2-5, with TRBD1 identical over 7 bases. CDR3 length: 16 amino acids. Trimming took 0 bases from V and 5 from J; bases not matched to a gene: 9. Germline CDR1 and CDR2: SGHVS and FQNEAQ. The CDR3 sequence: CASSLATGERGETQYF. CDR3 nucleotide sequence: TGTGCCAGCAGCTTAGCCACAGGGGAACGGGGCGAGACCCAGTACTTC.

The chain employs TRBV19 and TRBJ2-6; D is perhaps TRBD2 (5 bases). The germline CDR1 and CDR2 sequences are LNHDA and SQIVND (reference sequence). CDR3 length equals 18 residues. The V end was cut by 5 bases, the J end by 0 bases, with 17 bases between. CDR3 DNA: TGTGCCAGTAGTCGCGGGCAGTCCCCTTTCTCTGGGGCCAACGTCCTGACTTTC. It codes for CASSRGQSPFSGANVLTF.

V and J are TRBV27 and TRBJ2-7, with 7 bases aligning to TRBD1. CDR3 length: 15 amino acids. The V gene's germline CDR1 is MNHEY and CDR2 SMNVEV (reference sequence). V trimming: 2 bases; J trimming: 3 bases; junction bases outside the gene matches: 7. The CDR3 sequence is CASSLRVGQFYEQYF. CDR3 sequence (DNA): TGTGCCAGCAGTTTAAGGGTGGGACAGTTCTACGAGCAGTACTTC.

This clone was counted between two and nine times. This chain uses TRBV11-2 with TRBJ2-3; D unclear. This CDR3 region has 10 residues. V lost 1 base, J lost 11 bases, and 4 bases lay in between. Germline V lookup: CDR1 SGHAT, CDR2 FQNNGV. The CDR3 DNA reads as TGTGCCAGCAGCTTAGTTATGCAGTATTTT. It codes for CASSLVMQYF.

The chain is built from TRBV15 and TRBJ2-5; D call uncertain. The CDR3 loop spans 14 amino acids. Germline V CDR1 and CDR2: LNHNV, YYDKDF (reference sequence). Trimming stripped 7 bases from V and 2 bases from J, with 14 bases between. CDR3 DNA sequence: TGTGCCACCACGTCGAAGAGAGAACAAGAGACCCAGTACTTC. It translates to CATTSKREQETQYF.

This clone has more than one count but fewer than ten. The V and J genes are TRBV7-9 and TRBJ1-2; D is unclear. The CDR3 has 14 amino acids. V was clipped by 0 bases and J by 1 base, with 6 bases between them. Per germline, CDR1 SEHNR and CDR2 FQNEAQ (reference sequence). The CDR3 DNA reads as TGTGCCAGCAGCTTAGCATCGGTTAACTATGGCTACACCTTC. As protein: CASSLASVNYGYTF.

In this sample, this clone turned up a few times. The V and J genes are TRBV11-2 and TRBJ2-3; the D gene is possibly TRBD1 (5 bases). This CDR3 is 15 amino acids long. Germline V lookup: CDR1 SGHAT, CDR2 FQNNGV. The V end was cut by 0 bases, the J end by 2 bases, with 9 bases between. The CDR3: CASSLDGQNTDTQYF. CDR3 in DNA: TGTGCCAGCAGCTTAGATGGACAAAACACAGATACGCAGTATTTT.

This clone was observed a handful of times. The chain combines TRBV4-3 with TRBJ1-4, with a possible D match to TRBD1 (5 bases). Germline V gene lookup returns CDR1 LGHNA and CDR2 YSLEER. CDR3 size: 15 residues. V dropped 4 bases and J dropped 8 bases, with 17 bases sitting between them. This chain's CDR3 is CASSRAGGGREKLFF. The CDR3 DNA sequence: TGCGCCAGCAGCCGAGCCGGCGGGGGGAGAGAAAAACTGTTTTTT.

The chain joins TRBV7-2 to TRBJ1-2; 8 bases line up with TRBD1. Germline V gives CDR1 SGHTA, CDR2 FQGNSA. This CDR3 spans 14 amino acids. J lost 1 base, V lost 9 bases, and 7 bases had no gene match. In nucleotides, the CDR3 is TGTGCCAGTCGCCGCGGACAGGGTAACTATGGCTACACCTTC. Its protein product is CASRRGQGNYGYTF.

In its sample, this clone was seen a few times. The rearrangement uses TRBV30 and TRBJ2-7; 7 nucleotides align to TRBD2. The CDR3 has 14 residues. The germline V gene encodes CDR1 GTSNPN and CDR2 SVGIG (reference sequence). The ends lost 6 bases at V and 0 bases at J; junction bases unmatched: 8. The CDR3 DNA is TGTGCCTGTACCCTCGGGGGGAGCTCCTACGAGCAGTACTTC. Residues: CACTLGGSSYEQYF.

This clone was counted only a few times. V and J are TRBV4-3 and TRBJ2-3; tentative D call: TRBD1 (6 bases). Germline loops: CDR1 LGHNA, CDR2 YSLEER. V was cut by 2 bases and J by 4 bases, with 19 bases left in between. The CDR3 runs to 17 residues. CDR3 DNA sequence: TGCGCCAGCAGCCAATCCCTACTCAGGGGCCTACCAGATACGCAGTATTTT. Its protein is CASSQSLLRGLPDTQYF.

The chain uses TRBV4-3 and TRBJ2-2; weak D call: TRBD2 (5 bases). V lost 1 base, J lost 4 bases, and 13 bases lay in between. The germline V gene encodes CDR1 LGHNA and CDR2 YSLEER. The CDR3 has 16 residues. In DNA, the CDR3 is TGCGCCAGCAGCCAAGTCGGGATCCCGAGCACCGGGGAGCTGTTTTTT. Translating gives CASSQVGIPSTGELFF.

The rearrangement links TRBV7-9 to TRBJ2-1, with 7 nucleotides matching TRBD2. CDR1 and CDR2 (germline): SEHNR, FQNEAQ (reference sequence). This CDR3 comprises 15 residues. Germline trimming cut 1 base from V and 2 bases from J; bases unmatched to any gene: 2. The CDR3 region has the DNA TGTGCCAGCAGCTTAGGCGGGAGTACCTACAATGAGCAGTTCTTC. Its protein is CASSLGGSTYNEQFF.